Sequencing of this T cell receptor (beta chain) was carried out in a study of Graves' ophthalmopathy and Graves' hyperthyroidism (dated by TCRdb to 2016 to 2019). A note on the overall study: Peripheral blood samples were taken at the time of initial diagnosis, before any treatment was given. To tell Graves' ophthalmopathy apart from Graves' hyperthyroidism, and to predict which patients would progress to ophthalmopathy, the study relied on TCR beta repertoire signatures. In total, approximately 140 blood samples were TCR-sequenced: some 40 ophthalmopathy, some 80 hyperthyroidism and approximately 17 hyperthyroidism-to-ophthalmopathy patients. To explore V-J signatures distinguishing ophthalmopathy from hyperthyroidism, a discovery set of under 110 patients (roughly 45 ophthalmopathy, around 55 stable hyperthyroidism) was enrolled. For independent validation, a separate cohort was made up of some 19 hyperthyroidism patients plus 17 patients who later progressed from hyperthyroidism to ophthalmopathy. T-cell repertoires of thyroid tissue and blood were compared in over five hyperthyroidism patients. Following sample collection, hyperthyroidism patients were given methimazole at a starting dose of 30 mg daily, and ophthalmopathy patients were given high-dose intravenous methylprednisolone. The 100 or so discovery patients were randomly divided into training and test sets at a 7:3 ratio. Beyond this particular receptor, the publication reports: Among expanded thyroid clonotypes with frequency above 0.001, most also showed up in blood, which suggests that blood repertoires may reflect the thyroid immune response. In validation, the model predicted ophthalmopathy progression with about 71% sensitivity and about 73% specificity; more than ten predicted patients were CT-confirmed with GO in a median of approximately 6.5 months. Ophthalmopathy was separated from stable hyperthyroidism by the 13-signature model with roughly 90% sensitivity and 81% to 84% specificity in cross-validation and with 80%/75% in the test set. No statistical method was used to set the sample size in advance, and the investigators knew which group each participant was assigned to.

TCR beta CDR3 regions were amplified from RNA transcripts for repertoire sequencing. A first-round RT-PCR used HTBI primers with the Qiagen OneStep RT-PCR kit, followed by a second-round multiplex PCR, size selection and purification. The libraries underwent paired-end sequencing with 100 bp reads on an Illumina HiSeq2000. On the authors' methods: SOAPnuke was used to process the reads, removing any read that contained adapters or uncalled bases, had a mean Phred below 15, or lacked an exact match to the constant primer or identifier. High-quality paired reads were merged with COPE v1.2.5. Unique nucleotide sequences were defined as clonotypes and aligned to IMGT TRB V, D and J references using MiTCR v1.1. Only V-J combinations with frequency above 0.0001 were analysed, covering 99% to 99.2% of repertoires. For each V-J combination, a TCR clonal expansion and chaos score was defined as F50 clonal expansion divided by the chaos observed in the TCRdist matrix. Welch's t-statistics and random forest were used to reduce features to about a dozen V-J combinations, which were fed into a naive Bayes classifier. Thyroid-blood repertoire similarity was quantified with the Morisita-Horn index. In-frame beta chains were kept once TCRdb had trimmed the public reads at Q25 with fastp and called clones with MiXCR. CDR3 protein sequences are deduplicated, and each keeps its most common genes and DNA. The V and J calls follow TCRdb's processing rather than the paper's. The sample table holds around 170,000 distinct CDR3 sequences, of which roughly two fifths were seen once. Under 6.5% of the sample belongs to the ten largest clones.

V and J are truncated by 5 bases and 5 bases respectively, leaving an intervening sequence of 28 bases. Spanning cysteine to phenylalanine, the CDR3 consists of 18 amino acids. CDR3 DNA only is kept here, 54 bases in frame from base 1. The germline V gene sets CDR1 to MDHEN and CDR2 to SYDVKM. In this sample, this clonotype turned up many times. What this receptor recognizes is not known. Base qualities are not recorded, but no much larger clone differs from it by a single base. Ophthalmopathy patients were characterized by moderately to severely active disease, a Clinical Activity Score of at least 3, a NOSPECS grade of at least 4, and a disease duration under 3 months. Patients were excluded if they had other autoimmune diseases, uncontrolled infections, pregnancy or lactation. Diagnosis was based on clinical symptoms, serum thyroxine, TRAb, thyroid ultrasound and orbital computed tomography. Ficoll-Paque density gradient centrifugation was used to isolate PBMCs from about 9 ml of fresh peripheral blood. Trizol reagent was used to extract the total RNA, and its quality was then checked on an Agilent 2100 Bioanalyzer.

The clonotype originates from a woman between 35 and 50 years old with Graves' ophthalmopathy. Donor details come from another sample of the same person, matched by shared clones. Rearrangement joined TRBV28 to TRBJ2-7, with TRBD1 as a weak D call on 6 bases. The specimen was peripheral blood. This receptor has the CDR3 CASSRTTSGAPVEDEQYF. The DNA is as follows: TGTGCCAGCAGTCGAACTACCTCAGGGGCCCCGGTTGAGGACGAGCAGTACTTC.